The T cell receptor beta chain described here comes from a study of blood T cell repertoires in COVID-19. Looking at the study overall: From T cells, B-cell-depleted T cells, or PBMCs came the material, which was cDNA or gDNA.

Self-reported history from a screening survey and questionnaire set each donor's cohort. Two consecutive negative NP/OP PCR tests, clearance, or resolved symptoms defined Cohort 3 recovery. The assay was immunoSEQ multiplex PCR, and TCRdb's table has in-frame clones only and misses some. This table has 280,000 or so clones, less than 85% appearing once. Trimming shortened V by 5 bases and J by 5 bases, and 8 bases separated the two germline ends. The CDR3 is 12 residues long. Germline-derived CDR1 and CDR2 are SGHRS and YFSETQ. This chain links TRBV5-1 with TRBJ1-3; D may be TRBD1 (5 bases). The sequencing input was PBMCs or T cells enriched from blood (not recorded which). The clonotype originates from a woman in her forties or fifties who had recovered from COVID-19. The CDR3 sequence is CASRDRRNTIYF. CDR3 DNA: TGCGCCAGCAGAGACAGAAGAAACACCATATATTTT.